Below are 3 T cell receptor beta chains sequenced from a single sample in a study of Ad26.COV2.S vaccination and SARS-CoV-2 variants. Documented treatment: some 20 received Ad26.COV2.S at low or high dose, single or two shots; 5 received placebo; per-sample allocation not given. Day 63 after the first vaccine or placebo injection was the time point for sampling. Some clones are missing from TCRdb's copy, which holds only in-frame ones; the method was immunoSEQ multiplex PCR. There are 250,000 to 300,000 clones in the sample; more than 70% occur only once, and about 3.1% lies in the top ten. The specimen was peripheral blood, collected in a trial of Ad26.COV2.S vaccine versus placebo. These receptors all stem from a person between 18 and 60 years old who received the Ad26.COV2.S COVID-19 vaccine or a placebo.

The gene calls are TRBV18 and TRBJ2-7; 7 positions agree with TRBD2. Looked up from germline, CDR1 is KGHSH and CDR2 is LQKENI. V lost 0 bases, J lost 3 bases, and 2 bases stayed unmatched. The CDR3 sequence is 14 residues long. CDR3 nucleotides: TGTGCCAGCTCACCACCGGCGGGAGTCTACGAGCAGTACTTC. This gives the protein CASSPPAGVYEQYF. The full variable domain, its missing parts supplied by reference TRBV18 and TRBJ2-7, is NAGVMQNPRHLVRRRGQEARLRCSPMKGHSHVYWYRQLPEEGLKFMVYLQKENIIDESGMPKERFSAEFPKEGPSILRIQQVVRGDSAAYFCASSPPAGVYEQYFGPGTRLTVT.

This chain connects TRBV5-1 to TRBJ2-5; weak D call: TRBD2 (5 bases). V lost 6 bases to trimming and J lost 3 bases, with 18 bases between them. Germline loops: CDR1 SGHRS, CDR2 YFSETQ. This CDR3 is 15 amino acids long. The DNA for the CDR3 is TGCGCCAGCACCCCCCAGGTGGCGGGCGAAGAGACCCAGTACTTC. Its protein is CASTPQVAGEETQYF.

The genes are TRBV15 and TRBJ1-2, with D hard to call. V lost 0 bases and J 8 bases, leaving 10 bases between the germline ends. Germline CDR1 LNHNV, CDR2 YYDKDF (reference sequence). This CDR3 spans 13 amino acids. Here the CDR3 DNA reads TGTGCCACCAGCAGAGATCTCGAGTACGGCTACACCTTC. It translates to CATSRDLEYGYTF.